This record looks at one T cell receptor (beta chain) sequence and its context. Its antigen is still unknown. Base qualities are not at hand, and no much larger clone is one base apart. In the paper's terms, the time point label means: baseline before first vaccination. Vaccinee samples came from UK trials COV001 and COV002, including a single-blind randomized controlled phase 2/3 trial of AZD1222 (ChAdOx1 nCoV-19) in healthy adults. For TCRbeta chain sequencing, PBMC samples from trial participants were taken at day 0 and at day 28 after the second dose. The CDR3 regions of human TCRbeta chains were analyzed by immunosequencing. The authors' pipeline ran thus. TCRs in the repertoires were matched against a reference library of SARS-CoV-2-specific TCRs that had been generated with the MIRA antigen-specificity platform. Breadth was defined as the fraction of unique TCRs that were SARS-CoV-2-associated. Depth was defined as the fraction of total T cells that were SARS-CoV-2-associated. Using the MIRA data, each spike-specific TCR was assigned both to the spike region to which the TCR was reactive and to a CD4 or CD8 class. Log10-transformed breadth and depth values were compared by one-way ANOVA with Sidak's multiple comparisons tests. The table was pulled from immuneACCESS by TCRdb, which kept in-frame rearrangements only. Such tables lose some clones; where checked, under half of the loss comes from unresolved V genes, and the rest has no known cause. Clone size and the V and J calls come from that table; the DNA yielded D and trimming. This sample comprises around 180,000 clones, about 91% of them detected only once. The ten largest clones capture around 7.9% of the sample.

Ends trimmed: V by 8 bases, J by 2 bases; bases unmatched to a gene: 11. Taken from the germline V gene, the CDR1 and CDR2 loops are SNHLY and FYNNEI. From cysteine to phenylalanine, the CDR3 is 16 amino acids long. CDR3 DNA only is kept here, 48 bases in frame from base 1. These data originate in a study of T cell responses to AZD1222 COVID-19 vaccine (TCRdb year 2021). Some background on the complete study: AZD1222 recipients given second doses at about 4 weeks or at about 12 weeks were pooled, since spike-specific TCR depth and breadth were not found to differ between the two schedules. A total of approximately 240 trial participants underwent TCR sequencing, of whom nearly 210 had received two doses of AZD1222 and roughly 26 had received two doses of the MenACWY control vaccine. Trial participants were enrolled by age into subgroups of 18-55, 56-69 and 70-plus years, and around 150, 28 and 57 TCR-sequenced participants, respectively, were included in these subgroups.

The investigation overall reported the following: Epitopes outside the regions mutated in the B.1.351 and B.1.1.7 variants were reportedly recognized by nearly half of the unique spike-specific TCRs. The 56-69-year group was small, and its depth increase did not reach significance, likely because of low power. The whole spike protein was spanned by vaccine-associated CD4 TCRs, and dominant responses were seen in regions 160-218 and 743-854. After two AZD1222 doses, spike-specific TCR breadth and depth were significantly higher than at day 0 and than in MenACWY recipients. Only six or seven AZD1222 recipients were SARS-CoV-2 seropositive at baseline, limiting conclusions about previously exposed vaccinees. Because no samples from the day 14 peak response were available, repertoires could be characterized only after the peak T cell response. Most participants were white British and females outnumbered males, and the authors suggested that clonal diversity may have been underestimated.

Rearrangement joined TRBV2 to TRBJ1-5, and 8 junction bases match TRBD1. This clonotype was obtained from an adult in good health. This specimen consisted of peripheral blood, obtained on day 0 of AZD1222 vaccination. CDR3 reads: CASRGDRGSGNQPQHF. The base sequence is TGTGCCAGCCGGGGCGACAGGGGATCTGGCAATCAGCCCCAGCATTTT.